Given below is one TCR beta chain in context. The data belong to a study of technical replicates of blood from a handful of donors. Profiling relied on immunoSEQ multiplex PCR, and the TCRdb table lists in-frame clones only, not all of them. Here the sample spans tens of thousands of clones, 65% to 90% being singletons. The CDR3 covers 17 residues. Germline V gives CDR1 SGHTA, CDR2 FQGNSA. With 8 bases clipped from V and 2 bases from J, the junction kept 14 bases outside the gene matches. This sequence was found in a human donor in good health. Some clones in this sample may be carry-over from other donors' samples. J is TRBJ2-3 and V is TRBV7-2; TRBD2 matches 9 bases. Sequenced input: PBMCs. CDR3 residues: CASSEGSGGEPTDTQYF. As DNA, the CDR3 is TGTGCCAGCTCAGAGGGTAGCGGGGGAGAACCCACAGATACGCAGTATTTT.